This paragraph reports one TCR beta chain. Its antigen is not identified. 60 Vbeta and 13 Jbeta primers were used in PCR. TCRdb's table, derived via immunoSEQ multiplex PCR, lists solely in-frame clones and lacks some. The sample consists of about 130,000 clones, 81% of them appearing once. This record comes from a study of cytomegalovirus exposure and HLA in healthy donors. Overall study results and limits: Indistinguishable V segments such as TRBV6-2 and TRBV6-3 were excluded. Segments of the TCR beta V type were, in most cases, productive about 90% or about 30% of the time in an earlier analysis. Sequencing depth across donors, presence/absence analyses assumed, was roughly uniform.

Germline trimming cut 2 bases from V and 8 bases from J; bases unmatched to any gene: 4. The CDR3 contains 14 residues. Per the germline V gene, CDR1 is GTSNPN and CDR2 is SVGIG (reference sequence). The receptor was derived from a woman in her thirties or forties in good health and CMV-seropositive. This chain joins TRBV30 and TRBJ1-4, with TRBD1 identical over 11 bases. Specimen: PBMCs. In DNA, the CDR3 is TGTGCCTGGAGTAAGGGACAGGGGGGCGAAAAACTGTTTTTT. Translating it yields CAWSKGQGGEKLFF.